Here is one T cell receptor (beta chain) with its context. The antigen is undetermined. Germline-derived CDR1 and CDR2 are SGHRS and YFSETQ. The CDR3 has 17 residues. Losses at the gene ends were 3 bases for V and 1 base for J; bases not matched to a gene: 6. The data derive from a study of cytomegalovirus exposure and HLA in healthy donors. Whole-study results and caveats: Reports showed the classifier diagnosing cytomegalovirus status with high specificity and sensitivity. Sequencing likely caused a cluster of highly shared sequence variants. V segments that were indistinguishable, TRBV6-2 and TRBV6-3 among them, were omitted from analysis. Researchers catalogued some 160 TCR beta chains as cytomegalovirus-associated.

Researchers ran the PCR with 60 Vbeta and 13 Jbeta primers. The repertoire was sequenced with immunoSEQ multiplex PCR; TCRdb's copy has only in-frame clones and lacks some. The data contain some 120,000 clones, 75% to 85% of them seen just once; the ten biggest clones take up around 3.3%. Sequenced: PBMCs. This clonotype was sampled from a male donor in good health and CMV-seronegative. The V and J genes are TRBV5-1 and TRBJ2-1; 11 bases map to TRBD2. CDR3 bases: TGCGCCAGCAGCTACCGGACTAGCGGGCAGTCCTACAATGAGCAGTTCTTC. Its protein product is CASSYRTSGQSYNEQFF. The full variable domain, its missing parts supplied by reference TRBV5-1 and TRBJ2-1, is KAGVTQTPRYLIKTRGQQVTLSCSPISGHRSVSWYQQTPGQGLQFLFEYFSETQRNKGNFPGRFSGRQFSNSRSEMNVSTLELGDSALYLCASSYRTSGQSYNEQFFGPGTRLTVL.